A selection of T cell receptor beta chains follows, all from one sample in a study of T-cell memory formation after mild COVID-19. One entry per CDR3 protein, called by TCRdb with MiXCR from the 5' RACE reads. Found here are under 700,000 distinct CDR3 sequences, over 20% of them singletons; the top ten hold around 12%. Sequencing was done on a sample of PBMCs or a T cell subset sorted from them (not recorded which). These receptor sequences come from an adult woman who had mild COVID-19 (a few samples of this study predate the infection). Cell type and time point are not known. Each CDR3 is given with its conserved first and last residue. D genes are given only for firm matches. Expanded clones get a size class; other rows say once, few or many, or leave the size out.

j_call v_call clone_size d_call cdr3_aa cdr3_nt
TRBJ2-5 TRBV11-3 few TRBD1 CASSATFQGARETQYF TGTGCCAGCAGCGCTACATTCCAGGGGGCGCGCGAGACCCAGTACTTC
TRBJ2-7 TRBV4-1 NA NA CASSQDLERADAYEQYF TGCGCCAGCAGCCAAGATTTAGAGCGGGCCGATGCCTACGAGCAGTACTTC
TRBJ2-7 TRBV7-8 few NA CASRPGAGPSYEQYF TGTGCCAGCAGGCCCGGGGCGGGACCCTCCTACGAGCAGTACTTC
TRBJ2-3 TRBV20-1 NA NA CSARSYQPQGGVTDTQYF TGCAGTGCTAGATCCTATCAACCCCAGGGGGGAGTGACAGATACGCAGTATTTT
TRBJ2-7 TRBV7-9 few TRBD1 CASSLGQGRPYEQYF TGTGCCAGCAGCTTAGGACAGGGGAGACCCTACGAGCAGTACTTC
TRBJ1-1 TRBV14 many NA CASRRGTEAFF TGTGCCAGCCGTCGCGGCACTGAAGCTTTCTTT
TRBJ1-2 TRBV9 NA NA CASSVGGAEGYTF TGTGCCAGCAGCGTAGGCGGGGCTGAGGGCTACACCTTC
TRBJ2-1 TRBV19 few NA CASSIASGRSSYNEQFF TGTGCCAGTAGTATAGCAAGCGGCAGGAGCTCCTACAATGAGCAGTTCTTC
TRBJ2-3 TRBV12-3/TRBV12-4 many TRBD2 CANGKLAGDQDTQYF TGTGCCAACGGGAAACTAGCGGGGGATCAAGATACGCAGTATTTT
TRBJ2-2 TRBV5-5 NA NA CASSSRYAGELFF TGTGCCAGCAGCAGTAGATACGCCGGGGAGCTGTTTTTT
TRBJ2-1 TRBV5-4 NA NA CASSSKGSSGEQFF TGTGCCAGCAGCTCCAAAGGGAGCAGCGGTGAGCAGTTCTTC
TRBJ1-2 TRBV2 few NA CASSEGALGYGYTF TGTGCCAGCAGTGAAGGGGCCCTCGGCTATGGCTACACCTTC
TRBJ2-1 TRBV5-1 few TRBD2 CASKRADGLAGSNEQFF TGCGCCAGCAAACGGGCCGACGGACTAGCTGGGAGCAATGAGCAGTTCTTC
TRBJ2-5 TRBV30 few TRBD2 CAWSSTRTSVQETQYF TGTGCCTGGAGCTCGACCCGGACTAGCGTACAAGAGACCCAGTACTTC
TRBJ1-1 TRBV30 few NA CAWSKGERNEAFF TGTGCCTGGAGTAAGGGGGAACGGAATGAAGCTTTCTTT
TRBJ2-7 TRBV30 few TRBD1 CAWGQGVHEQYF TGTGCCTGGGGACAGGGGGTCCACGAGCAGTACTTC
TRBJ1-1 TRBV2 NA NA CASREEGNTEAFF TGTGCCAGCCGTGAGGAAGGGAACACTGAAGCTTTCTTT
TRBJ2-3 TRBV4-3 few TRBD2 CASSQDVSGRDTQYF TGCGCCAGCAGCCAAGACGTTAGCGGGAGAGATACGCAGTATTTT
TRBJ2-2 TRBV4-1 few NA CASKSYGTTNTGELFF TGCGCCAGCAAAAGTTACGGGACGACGAACACCGGGGAGCTGTTTTTT
TRBJ2-7 TRBV6-5 NA NA CASMRAHTDSYEQYF TGTGCCAGCATGAGGGCTCACACGGACTCCTACGAGCAGTACTTC
TRBJ1-4 TRBV6-1 NA NA CASSDRRGVDEKLFF TGTGCCAGCAGCGACCGACGAGGGGTTGATGAAAAACTGTTTTTT
TRBJ2-5 TRBV7-9 NA NA CASSGGGETQYF TGTGCCAGCAGCGGAGGGGGAGAGACCCAGTACTTC
TRBJ1-2 TRBV12-3/TRBV12-4 NA NA CASSPRIRHYGYTF TGTGCCAGCAGTCCCCGGATTCGGCACTATGGCTACACCTTC
TRBJ2-7 TRBV2 once NA CASSSRDTYEQYF TGTGCCAGCAGCTCCCGGGACACCTACGAGCAGTACTTC
TRBJ2-5 TRBV5-1 many NA CASSLGAQETQYF TGCGCCAGCAGCTTGGGGGCCCAGGAGACCCAGTACTTC
TRBJ2-1 TRBV14 few NA CASSPVGGQYHEQFF TGTGCCAGCAGTCCCGTGGGGGGGCAGTACCATGAGCAGTTCTTC
TRBJ2-2 TRBV30 few NA CAWGPTGELFF TGTGCCTGGGGGCCCACCGGGGAGCTGTTTTTT
TRBJ2-1 TRBV7-9 few NA CASSSTYEQFF TGTGCCAGCAGCTCCACCTATGAGCAGTTCTTC
TRBJ1-1 TRBV7-9 few NA CASSLEGTLNTEAFF TGTGCCAGCAGCTTGGAGGGGACCCTGAACACTGAAGCTTTCTTT
TRBJ1-3 TRBV12-5 many TRBD1 CASGFTGGSGNTIYF TGTGCTAGTGGTTTTACAGGGGGCTCTGGAAACACCATATATTTT
TRBJ1-6 TRBV12-3/TRBV12-4 few NA CASSAGILKLAGYNSPLHF TGTGCCAGCAGTGCAGGGATACTGAAGTTGGCAGGGTATAATTCACCCCTCCACTTT
TRBJ2-1 TRBV5-1 NA TRBD2 CASRSGTRSSYNEQFF TGCGCCAGCAGGTCCGGGACTAGGAGCTCCTACAATGAGCAGTTCTTC
TRBJ2-7 TRBV29-1 NA NA CSVGPSARDKGSGSYEQYF TGCAGCGTTGGACCATCCGCCAGGGACAAGGGGAGCGGCTCCTACGAGCAGTACTTC
TRBJ2-3 TRBV7-9 NA TRBD1 CASSGARDSSTDTQYF TGTGCCAGCAGCGGTGCCCGGGACAGCAGCACAGATACGCAGTATTTT
TRBJ2-7 TRBV11-2 NA TRBD1 CASSNYRGYHEQYF TGTGCCAGCAGCAACTACAGGGGATATCACGAGCAGTACTTC
TRBJ2-6 TRBV12-3/TRBV12-4 NA TRBD1 CASRTSRDRGGANVLTF TGTGCCAGCAGAACGTCCCGGGACAGGGGTGGTGCCAACGTCCTGACTTTC
TRBJ2-2 TRBV12-3/TRBV12-4 many NA CASSFVPQNTGELFF TGTGCCAGCAGTTTTGTGCCCCAGAACACCGGGGAGCTGTTTTTT
TRBJ2-1 TRBV6-6 NA TRBD2 CASSYSPTSGRHNEQFF TGTGCCAGCAGTTACTCACCGACTAGCGGGAGGCACAATGAGCAGTTCTTC
TRBJ2-5 TRBV24-1 NA NA CATSDLANVRYF TGTGCCACCAGTGATTTGGCCAATGTTCGGTACTTC
TRBJ2-1 TRBV7-8 few NA CASSLFHSSGPTGLEEENEQFF TGTGCCAGCAGCTTATTTCACTCATCCGGCCCGACAGGACTAGAGGAGGAGAATGAGCAGTTCTTC
TRBJ2-1 TRBV10-3 NA TRBD2 CAIRMSPGLAGLDEQFF TGTGCCATCAGAATGAGCCCCGGGCTAGCGGGGCTGGATGAGCAGTTCTTC
TRBJ1-6 TRBV6-5 few NA CASTKGNSPLHF TGTGCCAGCACGAAGGGAAATTCACCCCTCCACTTT
TRBJ2-3 TRBV7-7 NA TRBD2 CASGRLAGGQDTQYF TGTGCCAGCGGCAGACTAGCGGGGGGGCAAGATACGCAGTATTTT
TRBJ1-2 TRBV12-3/TRBV12-4 few NA CASSLTHSPSGYTF TGTGCCAGCAGTTTAACCCACAGCCCGTCTGGCTACACCTTC
TRBJ2-1 TRBV11-3 once NA CASSPTPRLPYNEQFF TGTGCCAGCAGCCCAACCCCTAGGCTCCCCTACAATGAGCAGTTCTTC